The 10 T cell receptor beta chains below were found in one sample sequenced in a study of blood T cell repertoires in COVID-19. The repertoire was sequenced with immunoSEQ multiplex PCR; TCRdb's copy has only in-frame clones and lacks some. The sample shows around 330,000 clones, 90% of them seen only once. The specimen sequenced was PBMCs or T cells enriched from blood (not recorded which). The source of these receptors is a man aged 55 to 70 who had recovered from COVID-19.

J is TRBJ1-6 and V is TRBV27, with D unclear. Germline lookup yields CDR1 MNHEY and CDR2 SMNVEV (reference sequence). CDR3 size: 14 residues. V gave up 2 bases and J gave up 13 bases, with 15 bases separating them. CDR3 residues: CASSLGGYEGPLHF. CDR3 sequence (DNA): TGTGCCAGCAGTTTAGGAGGGTATGAGGGTCCCCTCCACTTT.

The chain has TRBV6-4 and TRBJ2-1; D is unresolved. CDR1 and CDR2 (germline): MRHNA, SNTAGT. V was trimmed by 0 bases and J by 2 bases, leaving 8 bases between them. The CDR3 is 15 amino acids. The CDR3 spells CASSDSWSTYNEQFF. CDR3 bases: TGTGCCAGCAGTGACTCTTGGAGTACCTACAATGAGCAGTTCTTC.

This rearrangement joins TRBV9 to TRBJ2-1; D may be TRBD2 (5 bases). V lost 0 bases, J lost 2 bases, and 9 bases lay in between. From germline, CDR1 is SGDLS and CDR2 YYNGEE. This CDR3 region has 15 residues. In DNA form, the CDR3 reads TGTGCCAGCAGCGTAGCTAGCCTGACCTACAATGAGCAGTTCTTC. This codes for CASSVASLTYNEQFF.

The chain couples TRBV9 to TRBJ1-4, with D possibly TRBD1 on 6 matching bases. This CDR3 is built from 13 residues. The germline gives CDR1 SGDLS, CDR2 YYNGEE. V was shortened by 3 bases and J by 8 bases, with 11 bases between the two germline ends. CDR3 nucleotides: TGTGCCAGCAGCGAGGGAGGGGGGGAAAAACTGTTTTTT. Translated: CASSEGGGEKLFF.

The J gene is TRBJ2-2, the V gene TRBV6-5; 7 bases align to TRBD1. CDR3 size: 15 residues. The ends lost 6 bases at V and 1 base at J; junction bases unmatched: 5. Germline CDR1 reads MNHEY; CDR2 reads SVGAGI. CDR3 DNA: TGTGCCAGCAGGACGGGACAGCAGAACACCGGGGAGCTGTTTTTT. Translated: CASRTGQQNTGELFF.

V gene TRBV6-2 or TRBV6-3 combines with J gene TRBJ2-3; possible D gene TRBD2, 7 bases. Germline loops: CDR1 MNHEY, CDR2 SVGEGT. Trimming removed 3 bases from V and 4 bases from J, with 26 bases in between. The CDR3 spans 19 residues. CDR3 residues: CASSYLAPLGATSADTQYF. The CDR3 nucleotides read TGTGCCAGCAGTTATCTCGCGCCACTGGGGGCCACTAGCGCAGATACGCAGTATTTT.

The chain couples TRBV19 to TRBJ2-7; 7 nucleotides align to TRBD1. Germline V gene sequence: CDR1 LNHDA, CDR2 SQIVND (reference sequence). This CDR3 has 15 residues. Losses at the gene ends were 4 bases for V and 3 bases for J; bases not matched to a gene: 9. CDR3 sequence: CASSRGTAKIYEQYF. CDR3 nucleotide sequence: TGTGCCAGTAGTAGAGGGACAGCAAAAATCTACGAGCAGTACTTC.

The V and J genes are TRBV5-1 and TRBJ2-3; 10 bases are shared with TRBD2. V lost 0 bases to trimming and J lost 1 base; unmatched junction nucleotides: 11. The CDR3 covers 19 residues. The germline V gene has CDR1 SGHRS and CDR2 YFSETQ. The CDR3 region has the DNA TGCGCCAGCAGCTTGGTTCCCCCCCTTACTAGCGGGGGCACAGATACGCAGTATTTT. Encoded protein: CASSLVPPLTSGGTDTQYF. Full variable domain (outside the CDR3, taken from reference TRBV5-1 and TRBJ2-3): KAGVTQTPRYLIKTRGQQVTLSCSPISGHRSVSWYQQTPGQGLQFLFEYFSETQRNKGNFPGRFSGRQFSNSRSEMNVSTLELGDSALYLCASSLVPPLTSGGTDTQYFGPGTRLTVL.

This chain links TRBV18 with TRBJ2-2, with D possibly matching TRBD2 (6 bases). Trimming removed 5 bases from V and 0 bases from J, with 19 bases in between. In germline, CDR1 is KGHSH, CDR2 LQKENI. The CDR3 spans 18 residues. The CDR3 DNA follows: TGTGCCAGCTCAAGAGACGGAGGGCCACGGGCGAACACCGGGGAGCTGTTTTTT. This sequence encodes CASSRDGGPRANTGELFF.

The chain couples TRBV19 to TRBJ2-7; 8 nucleotides line up with TRBD2. With V trimmed by 5 bases and J by 2 bases, 5 bases remained unmatched. The CDR3 spans 14 residues. Germline assignment: CDR1 LNHDA and CDR2 SQIVND (reference sequence). CDR3 coding DNA: TGTGCCAGTAGTGCAGGACTAGCTGCCTACGAGCAGTACTTC. This codes for CASSAGLAAYEQYF.